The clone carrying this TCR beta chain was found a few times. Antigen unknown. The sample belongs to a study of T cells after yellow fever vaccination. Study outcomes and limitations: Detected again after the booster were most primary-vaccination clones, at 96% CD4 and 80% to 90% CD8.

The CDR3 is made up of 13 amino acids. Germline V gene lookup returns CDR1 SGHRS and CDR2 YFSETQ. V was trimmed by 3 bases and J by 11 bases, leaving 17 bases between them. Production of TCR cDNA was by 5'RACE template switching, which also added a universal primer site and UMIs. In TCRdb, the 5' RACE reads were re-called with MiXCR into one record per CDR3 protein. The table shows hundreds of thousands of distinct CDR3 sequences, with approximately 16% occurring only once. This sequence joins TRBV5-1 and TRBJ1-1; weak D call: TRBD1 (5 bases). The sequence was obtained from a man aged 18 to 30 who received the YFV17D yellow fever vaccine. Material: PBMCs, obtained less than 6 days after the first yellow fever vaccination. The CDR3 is CASSSGPSTGAFF. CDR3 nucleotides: TGCGCCAGCAGCTCGGGACCTAGTACCGGGGCTTTCTTT.